This T cell receptor beta chain originates from a study of shared clonotypes between healthy human individuals. Germline CDR1 is SEHNR and CDR2 is FQNEAQ (reference sequence). With 5 bases removed from V and 15 bases from J, the gap between germline ends came to 26 bases. CDR3 length: 16 residues. Regarding the study as a whole: Larger richness was generally estimated for naive than memory subsets. Non-shared clonotypes had lower generation probabilities than those shared by all four donors.

At deep level, the assay was performed. The method was immunoSEQ multiplex PCR; TCRdb's version includes in-frame clones alone and lacks a portion of them. The table records roughly 500,000 clones, about 95% of them present only once. A note on this clone: What it binds is unknown.

The receptor was isolated from a woman in her twenties or thirties in good health. V is TRBV7-9 and J is TRBJ1-6, with D possibly being TRBD1 (5 bases). Sequencing was done on a sample of naive CD4+ T cells sorted from blood. Subset defined: CD45RA+ positively selected. CDR3 DNA: TGTGCCAGCAGCAAATTAGCCAGGGACGGACGACGAATCCTCCACTTT. It specifies CASSKLARDGRRILHF.